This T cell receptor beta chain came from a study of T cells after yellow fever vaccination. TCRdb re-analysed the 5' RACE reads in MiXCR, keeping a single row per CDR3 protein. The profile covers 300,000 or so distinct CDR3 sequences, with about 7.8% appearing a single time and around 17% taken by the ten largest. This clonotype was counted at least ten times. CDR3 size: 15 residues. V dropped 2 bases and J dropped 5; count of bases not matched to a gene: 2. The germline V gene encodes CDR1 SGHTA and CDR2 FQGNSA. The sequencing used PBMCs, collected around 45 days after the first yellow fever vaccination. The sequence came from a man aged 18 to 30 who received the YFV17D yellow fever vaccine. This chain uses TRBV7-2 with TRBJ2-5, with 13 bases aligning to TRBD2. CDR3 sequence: CASSLSLAGGETQYF. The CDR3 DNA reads TGTGCCAGCAGCTTATCACTAGCGGGGGGGGAGACCCAGTACTTC.